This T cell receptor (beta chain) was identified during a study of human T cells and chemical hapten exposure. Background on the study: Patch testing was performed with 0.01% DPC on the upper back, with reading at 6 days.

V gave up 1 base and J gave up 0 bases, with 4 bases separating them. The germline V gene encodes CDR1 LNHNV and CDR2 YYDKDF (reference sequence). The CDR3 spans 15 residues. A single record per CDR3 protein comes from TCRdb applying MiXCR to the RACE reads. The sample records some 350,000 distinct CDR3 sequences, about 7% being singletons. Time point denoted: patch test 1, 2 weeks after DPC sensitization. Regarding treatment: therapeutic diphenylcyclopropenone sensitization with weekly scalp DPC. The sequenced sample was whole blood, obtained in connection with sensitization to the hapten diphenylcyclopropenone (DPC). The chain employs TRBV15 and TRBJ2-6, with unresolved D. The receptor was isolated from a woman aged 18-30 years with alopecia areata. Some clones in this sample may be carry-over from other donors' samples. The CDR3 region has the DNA TGTGCCACCAGCAGAGGTGTCTCTGGGGCCAACGTCCTGACTTTC. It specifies CATSRGVSGANVLTF. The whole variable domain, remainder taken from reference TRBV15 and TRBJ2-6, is DAMVIQNPRYQVTQFGKPVTLSCSQTLNHNVMYWYQQKSSQAPKLLFHYYDKDFNNEADTPDNFQSRRPNTSFCFLDIRSPGLGDTAMYLCATSRGVSGANVLTFGAGSRLTVL.